This T cell receptor beta chain was captured by sequencing in a study of shared T cell receptors in the human thymus. Produced via immunoSEQ multiplex PCR; TCRdb's table is partial and in-frame only. Here the sample spans hundreds of thousands of clones, 75% to 85% being singletons. The ends lost 4 bases at V and 1 base at J; junction bases unmatched: 8. The CDR3 is 16 amino acids. Germline V lookup: CDR1 SGHDN, CDR2 FVKESK. This clone was found a few times. This same sample was also part of a study on human thymus T cells. That paper notes: Donor material was obtained from healthy Finnish infants undergoing corrective surgery for congenital heart defects. Thymus tissue was removed during corrective cardiac surgery. Usage of V and J genes appeared biased in thymic and blood repertoires.

Sequencing was done on a sample of thymocytes. The V and J genes are TRBV14 and TRBJ1-1, with 8 bases fitting TRBD1. The receptor's source is a boy under three years old with a congenital heart defect. The CDR3 region is CASSPTRGPGNTEAFF. CDR3 sequence (DNA): TGTGCCAGCAGCCCAACCAGGGGGCCGGGGAACACTGAAGCTTTCTTT. Drawing the rest from reference TRBV14 and TRBJ1-1, the complete variable domain is EAGVTQFPSHSVIEKGQTVTLRCDPISGHDNLYWYRRVMGKEIKFLLHFVKESKQDESGMPNNRFLAERTGGTYSTLKVQPAELEDSGVYFCASSPTRGPGNTEAFFGQGTRLTVV.